This paragraph reports one T cell receptor beta chain. One junction end disagrees with the germline gene, perhaps due to a read error. The sample originates from a study of blood T cell repertoires in COVID-19. Study details: Acute and convalescent COVID-19 samples came from the United States, Italy and Spain. The cDNA or gDNA used as material had been derived from T cells, B-cell-depleted T cells, or PBMCs.

Original analysis: Amplification of reference gene primers provided the estimated nucleated cell counts. The assay was immunoSEQ multiplex PCR, and TCRdb's table has in-frame clones only and misses some. Clonal size and the V and J genes are those of that table, whereas D and trimming came from the DNA. This table has over 85,000 clones, about 91% appearing once. The source material was peripheral blood. The receptor comes from a young man with acute or convalescent COVID-19.

The DNA for the CDR3 is TGTGCCATCAGTTACAGGATTCGGTACGAGCAGTACTTC. Encoded protein: CAISYRIRYEQYF. The chain couples TRBV2 to TRBJ2-7; maybe TRBD1 (5 bases). CDR1 and CDR2 from the germline V gene are SNHLY and FYNNEI. The CDR3 sequence is 13 residues long.